This TCR beta chain was captured by sequencing in a study of T-cell reconstitution after alpha-beta-depleted transplantation in children listed by TCRdb under 2016. Concerning the study at large: T-cell immune reconstitution after TCRalphabeta/CD19-depleted allogeneic hematopoietic cell transplantation in children was quantitatively tracked in the study by means of TCR repertoire profiling.

The library was produced with PCR. Sequencing used an Illumina HiSeq 2500. TCR libraries were prepared with molecular barcoding, using unique molecular identifiers to normalize TCRbeta repertoire quantification. TCRdb itself trimmed the public reads at Q25 with fastp, ran MiXCR and retained productive beta chains. For every CDR3 protein sequence, its rows merge into one entry that carries the most common genes and DNA. Present in this sample are approximately 350,000 distinct CDR3 sequences, under 13% of which were seen just once. The top ten clones comprise 2% to 2.5% of the sample. CDR1 and CDR2, looked up from the germline V gene (reference sequence), are DFQATT and SNEGSKA. Reading from cysteine to phenylalanine, the CDR3 counts 14 amino acids. Just CDR3 DNA is preserved here, 42 bases in frame from base 1. Between the V and J ends, shortened by 5 bases and 0 bases respectively, the junction contains 13 bases.

In the case of this clonotype: Which antigen it targets is not known. No clone much larger than this one lies a single base away; base qualities are absent.

The receptor chain draws on TRBV20-1 and TRBJ1-1; D gene: possibly TRBD1, on 5 matching bases. The TCR sequence derives from a human donor who donated a stem cell graft to a child with acute lymphoblastic leukemia. The specimen comprised PBMCs from the stem cell graft donor, sampled from the stem cell graft. This receptor has the CDR3 CSAFPGGLNTEAFF. The DNA sequence follows: TGCAGTGCTTTCCCTGGGGGGTTGAACACTGAAGCTTTCTTT.